The text below deals with one T cell receptor beta chain. Its antigen remains unknown. Generated by immunoSEQ multiplex PCR, the TCRdb table keeps only in-frame clones and is missing some. The table lists about 110,000 clones, approximately 92% of them singletons. In germline, CDR1 is LGHDT, CDR2 YNNKEL (reference sequence). The CDR3 has 14 amino acids. The ends were cut back, 0 bases at V and 4 bases at J, with 9 bases in the middle. The sample is drawn from a study of T cell responses to AZD1222 COVID-19 vaccine. Regarding the study as a whole: Mapped onto spike, vaccine-associated CD4 TCRs spanned it and were dominant at 160-218 and 743-854. There were mostly white British donors and more females than males, and clonal diversity was possibly underestimated.

The sequence came from an adult who received the AZD1222 COVID-19 vaccine. Sequences were derived from peripheral blood, sampled 28 days after the second AZD1222 dose. V usage is TRBV3-1 (or the pseudogene TRBV3-2) and J usage is TRBJ1-1; D is ambiguous. The CDR3 loop reads CASSQELVGTEAFF. The CDR3 bases are TGTGCCAGCAGCCAAGAGCTGGTCGGCACTGAAGCTTTCTTT.